Reported below is one T cell receptor beta chain. The antigen is unknown. Germline V gene sequence: CDR1 SGHTA, CDR2 FQGNSA. The V end lost 5 bases, the J end lost 0 bases, and 19 bases lay between the germline ends. The CDR3 is 17 amino acids. These data originate in a study of T cells and Merkel cell carcinoma outcomes. The table came from immunoSEQ multiplex PCR; TCRdb's copy has only in-frame clones and leaves some out. The sample lists 2,000 to 2,500 clones, more than 70% seen once, with approximately 6.3% in the top ten. The study's findings and limits: Repertoire plus T-cell density reportedly predicted Merkel cell carcinoma outcomes.

This receptor was taken from a human donor with Merkel cell carcinoma. What was sequenced was tumor tissue from Merkel cell carcinoma. The chain links TRBV7-2 to TRBJ1-2, with a weak D call TRBD1 (5 bases). In nucleotides, the CDR3 is TGTGCCAGCAGCCTAATGGCGGGGACCTGGGCTAACTATGGCTACACCTTC. Protein sequence: CASSLMAGTWANYGYTF.